This record looks at one T cell receptor (beta chain) sequence and its context. The CDR3 length is 13 residues. Germline CDR1 reads DFQATT; CDR2 reads SNEGSKA (reference sequence). V shed 3 bases, J shed 5 bases, and the junction held 3 bases outside the gene matches. As it was prepared, the TCRbeta library received unique molecular identifiers. Via MiXCR, TCRdb re-called the PCR reads, giving one row per CDR3 protein. The sample has 420,000 or so distinct CDR3 sequences, roughly a tenth seen once. This sample is drawn from a study of T-cell reconstitution after alpha-beta-depleted transplantation in children.

The origin of this receptor is a human donor who donated a stem cell graft to a child with acute myeloid leukemia. The V gene is TRBV20-1, the J gene TRBJ1-1; 10 bases are a match to TRBD1. The sequenced sample was PBMCs from the stem cell graft donor, obtained from the stem cell graft. In DNA form, the CDR3 reads TGCAGTGCTAGGACAGGGGGCTTGACTGAAGCTTTCTTT. Protein: CSARTGGLTEAFF.